The 9 T cell receptor beta chains below were found in one sample sequenced in a study of T cell responses to AZD1222 COVID-19 vaccine (dated by TCRdb to the early 2020s). The time point label here, explained by the study, means: about 28 days (+/-7) after the second vaccine dose. Libraries were constructed by the immunoSEQ multiplex PCR assay. Imported from immuneACCESS, the table was reduced by TCRdb to in-frame sequences with V and J called. These copies leave out some clones; in studies compared against another copy, an unresolved V gene accounts for under half, and the cause of the remainder is not known. This sample has 70,000 to 90,000 clones in its table, and 80% to 90% of those were observed once. The top ten hold about 12% of the sample. The input for sequencing was peripheral blood, taken 28 days after the second AZD1222 dose. These receptors came from an adult who received the AZD1222 COVID-19 vaccine.

V and J are TRBV5-4 and TRBJ2-1, with 8 bases that match TRBD2. The CDR3 runs to 14 residues. Germline loops: CDR1 SGHNT, CDR2 YYREEE (reference sequence). The V segment lost 2 bases and the J segment 9 bases; nucleotides outside the gene matches: 7. In DNA, the CDR3 is TGTGCCAGCAGCTTACGCGGGAGGACGAGTGAGCAGTTCTTC. Translation gives CASSLRGRTSEQFF.

The chain joins TRBV10-3 to TRBJ1-1, with D hard to call. This CDR3 has 14 amino acids. The germline V and J ends were trimmed by 0 bases and 4 bases, with 9 bases remaining between them. Per germline, CDR1 ENHRY and CDR2 SYGVKD. CDR3 nucleotide sequence: TGTGCCATCAGTGAGTCGATGGGCGGCACTGAAGCTTTCTTT. Amino acid sequence: CAISESMGGTEAFF.

The chain links TRBV7-8 to TRBJ1-4; D is undetermined. The CDR3 is 15 amino acids. Germline assignment: CDR1 SGHVS and CDR2 FQNEAQ. V lost 1 base to trimming and J lost 3 bases, with 9 bases between them. The CDR3 here is CASSLEGVPNEKLFF. Here the CDR3 DNA reads TGTGCCAGCAGCTTAGAGGGTGTGCCTAATGAAAAACTGTTTTTT.

The rearrangement links TRBV28 to TRBJ1-2; no firm D call. The CDR3 loop spans 12 amino acids. Germline V gene sequence: CDR1 MDHEN, CDR2 SYDVKM. V gave up 7 bases and J gave up 6 bases, with 12 bases separating them. The CDR3 nucleotides read TGTGCCAGCACACCCCGGGCACATGGCTACACCTTC. Translated, it gives CASTPRAHGYTF.

The V gene is TRBV28, the J gene TRBJ1-2; D may be TRBD1 (6 bases). Trimming took 6 bases from V and 2 from J, leaving 16 bases between them. The CDR3 extends over 15 amino acids. Germline values: CDR1 MDHEN, CDR2 SYDVKM. As DNA, the CDR3 is TGTGCCAGCAGCGCCCCGACAGGTGGGAACTATGGCTACACCTTC. This encodes CASSAPTGGNYGYTF.

The CDR3 nucleotides are TGTGCCAGCAGGCTCTCGGGTACCCATGGCTACACCTTC. Translation: CASRLSGTHGYTF. The gene calls are TRBV28 and TRBJ1-2; no reliable D call. The CDR3 extends over 13 amino acids. V shed 6 bases and J shed 6 bases, with 14 bases lying between them. CDR1 and CDR2 from the germline V gene are MDHEN and SYDVKM.

The genes are TRBV6-5 and TRBJ2-2; no definite D call. Trimming stripped 7 bases from V and 4 bases from J, with 10 bases between. CDR3 length: 13 amino acids. CDR1 and CDR2 (germline): MNHEY, SVGAGI. The chain's CDR3 is CASTLISTGELFF. The CDR3 DNA sequence: TGTGCCAGCACTTTAATCTCCACCGGGGAGCTGTTTTTT.

V gene TRBV10-3 combines with J gene TRBJ2-3; D uncertain. The CDR3 length is 13 residues. Germline-derived CDR1 and CDR2 are ENHRY and SYGVKD. Trimming took off 0 bases at V and 3 bases at J, with 4 bases between the two ends. The CDR3 loop reads CAISESGTDTQYF. Written as DNA, the CDR3 is TGTGCCATCAGTGAGTCCGGAACAGATACGCAGTATTTT.

The J gene is TRBJ1-5, the V gene TRBV29-1, with 8 bases matching TRBD1. The V and J ends lost 7 bases and 4 bases, in that order; junction bases with no gene match: 6. CDR1 is SQVTM and CDR2 is ANQGSEA in the germline V gene. The CDR3 contains 13 residues. CDR3 loop: CSAATGANQPQHF. CDR3 DNA sequence: TGCAGCGCCGCGACAGGGGCTAATCAGCCCCAGCATTTT.